This T cell receptor (beta chain) was profiled in a study of shared clonotypes between healthy human individuals. Study-wide background: With ages of 18 to 49, the donors were two women and three men. Study-wide results and caveats: How much donors shared clonotypes was expected to be affected by sequencing depth. Roughly 5% was the fraction of naive CD4 clonotypes found shared across a few donors. Relative to their counterparts shared across all four donors, non-shared clonotypes exhibited diminished generation probabilities.

On this clone: As yet, its antigen is unknown.

Generated by immunoSEQ multiplex PCR, the TCRdb table keeps only in-frame clones and is missing some. Among 780,000 or so clones listed, roughly 72% were seen once. The CDR3 contains 15 residues. With V trimmed by 9 bases and J by 0 bases, 6 bases remained unmatched. Germline CDR1 is LNHDA and CDR2 is SQIVND (reference sequence). The sequenced sample consisted of memory CD4+ T cells sorted from blood. As to subset: CD45RA-negative fraction. V is TRBV19 and J is TRBJ2-2, with 8 bases lining up with TRBD2. This clonotype was sampled from a woman aged 25 to 39 in good health. CDR3 amino acids: CASQQLAANTGELFF. CDR3 nucleotide sequence: TGTGCCAGCCAGCAACTAGCGGCGAACACCGGGGAGCTGTTTTTT.